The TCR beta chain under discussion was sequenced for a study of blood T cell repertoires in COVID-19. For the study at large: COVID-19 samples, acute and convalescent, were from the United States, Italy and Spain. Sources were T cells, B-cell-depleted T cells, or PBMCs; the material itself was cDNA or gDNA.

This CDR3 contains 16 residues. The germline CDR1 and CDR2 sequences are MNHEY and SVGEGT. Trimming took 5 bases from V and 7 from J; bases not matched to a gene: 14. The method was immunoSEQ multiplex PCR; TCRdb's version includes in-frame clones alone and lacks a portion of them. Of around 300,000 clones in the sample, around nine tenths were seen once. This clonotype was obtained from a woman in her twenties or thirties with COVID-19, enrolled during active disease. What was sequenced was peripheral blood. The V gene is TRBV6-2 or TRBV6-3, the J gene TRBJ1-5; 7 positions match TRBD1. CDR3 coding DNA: TGTGCCAGCAGTGCTTATGAGGGGGCGCGGTACCAGCCCCAGCATTTT. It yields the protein CASSAYEGARYQPQHF.